What follows are 11 T cell receptor beta chains derived from one specimen sequenced in a study of blood T cell repertoires in COVID-19. Measured with immunoSEQ multiplex PCR; TCRdb has only the in-frame clones, and not every one. This table holds some 200,000 clones, around 95% found once. Sequencing was done on a sample of peripheral blood. These receptors were obtained from a man under 40 with COVID-19, enrolled during active disease.

This clone was seen a few times. J is TRBJ1-5 and V is TRBV9, with 9 bases that match TRBD1. Germline V gene lookup returns CDR1 SGDLS and CDR2 YYNGEE. The CDR3 has 15 amino acids. V was pared by 5 bases and J by 5 bases, with 8 bases of the junction left unmatched. Here the CDR3 reads CASREQGAKDQPQHF. The CDR3, as DNA: TGTGCCAGCAGAGAACAGGGGGCGAAGGATCAGCCCCAGCATTTT.

The V and J genes are TRBV5-1 and TRBJ2-7, with 8 bases lining up with TRBD1. The CDR3 consists of 15 residues. Germline loops: CDR1 SGHRS, CDR2 YFSETQ. V trimming: 5 bases; J trimming: 4 bases; junction bases outside the gene matches: 11. The CDR3 protein is CASSRSEQGVYEQYF. CDR3 nucleotide sequence: TGCGCCAGCAGTAGATCGGAACAGGGGGTATACGAGCAGTACTTC.

This chain connects TRBV19 to TRBJ1-1, with D unresolved. From germline, CDR1 is LNHDA and CDR2 SQIVND (reference sequence). The CDR3 contains 14 residues. Between the trimmed V and J ends, which lost 2 bases and 10 bases, there was a span of 17 bases. The CDR3 sequence: CASSITNKGGGAFF. The CDR3, as DNA: TGTGCCAGTAGTATAACTAACAAGGGTGGAGGAGCTTTCTTT.

This chain connects TRBV7-9 to TRBJ2-5; weak D call: TRBD2 (6 bases). Germline loops: CDR1 SEHNR, CDR2 FQNEAQ (reference sequence). This CDR3 is built from 15 residues. The V end was cut by 1 base, the J end by 1 base, with 10 bases between. CDR3 amino acids: CASSLVGSGQETQYF. The CDR3 DNA reads as TGTGCCAGCAGCTTAGTTGGTAGCGGCCAAGAGACCCAGTACTTC.

This rearrangement joins TRBV5-1 to TRBJ1-1; D gene ambiguous. This CDR3 has 13 residues. Trimming pared 1 base from V and 4 bases from J, leaving 8 bases between. Germline V lookup: CDR1 SGHRS, CDR2 YFSETQ. CDR3 sequence: CASSLMGSTEAFF. In nucleotides, the CDR3 is TGCGCCAGCAGCTTGATGGGGAGCACTGAAGCTTTCTTT.

This clone was counted a single time. The V call is TRBV7-9, the J call TRBJ2-1, with TRBD1 matching over 8 bases. This CDR3 comprises 14 residues. CDR1 is SEHNR, CDR2 FQNEAQ, per germline (reference sequence). V lost 5 bases to trimming and J lost 7 bases; unmatched junction nucleotides: 7. The CDR3 DNA is TGTGCCAGCAGCCCAAGGACAGGGAAGAATGAGCAGTTCTTC. The encoded protein is CASSPRTGKNEQFF.

CDR3 region: CASSPSTGGVDGYTF. The DNA of the CDR3 is TGTGCCAGCTCACCTTCAACAGGGGGCGTAGATGGCTACACCTTC. The chain carries TRBV18 and TRBJ1-2; 9 bases fit TRBD1. V was clipped by 3 bases and J by 6 bases; unmatched bases: 8. The CDR3 loop spans 15 amino acids. Germline V gene data show CDR1 as KGHSH and CDR2 as LQKENI. Supplemented by reference TRBV18 and TRBJ1-2, the full variable domain reads NAGVMQNPRHLVRRRGQEARLRCSPMKGHSHVYWYRQLPEEGLKFMVYLQKENIIDESGMPKERFSAEFPKEGPSILRIQQVVRGDSAAYFCASSPSTGGVDGYTFGSGTRLTVV.

The chain is built from TRBV5-6 and TRBJ1-2, with D possibly matching TRBD1 (5 bases). CDR3 size: 15 residues. Trimming removed 6 bases at V and 2 bases at J, with 17 bases between. Germline CDR1 SGHDT, CDR2 YYEEEE. CDR3 nucleotides: TGTGCCAGCACCCTGGGGTCCAGGGTAAACTATGGCTACACCTTC. It yields the protein CASTLGSRVNYGYTF.

This clone has a single count. V and J are TRBV5-4 and TRBJ1-4; maybe TRBD1 (6 bases). Per germline, CDR1 SGHNT and CDR2 YYREEE (reference sequence). Deletions cut 2 bases from V and 1 base from J, with 9 bases between. The CDR3 covers 15 residues. The CDR3 nucleotides read TGTGCCAGCAGCTTCGGACAGCAAACTAATGAAAAACTGTTTTTT. Encoded protein: CASSFGQQTNEKLFF.

The CDR3 DNA is TGTGCCAGCAGCAGGGTGAGCAATCAGCCCCAGCATTTT. Translated: CASSRVSNQPQHF. The chain couples TRBV6-5 to TRBJ1-5, with D tentatively TRBD1 (5 bases). The CDR3 is 13 amino acids. Trimming removed 6 bases from V and 1 base from J, with 7 bases in between. Germline V gives CDR1 MNHEY, CDR2 SVGAGI.

The chain couples TRBV27 to TRBJ1-5; TRBD1 might be the D (5 bases). Germline values: CDR1 MNHEY, CDR2 SMNVEV (reference sequence). The CDR3 consists of 14 residues. V shed 2 bases and J shed 5 bases, with 10 bases lying between them. The CDR3 loop is CASSLSVGDQPQHF. The CDR3 bases are TGTGCCAGCAGTTTAAGCGTAGGGGATCAGCCCCAGCATTTT.